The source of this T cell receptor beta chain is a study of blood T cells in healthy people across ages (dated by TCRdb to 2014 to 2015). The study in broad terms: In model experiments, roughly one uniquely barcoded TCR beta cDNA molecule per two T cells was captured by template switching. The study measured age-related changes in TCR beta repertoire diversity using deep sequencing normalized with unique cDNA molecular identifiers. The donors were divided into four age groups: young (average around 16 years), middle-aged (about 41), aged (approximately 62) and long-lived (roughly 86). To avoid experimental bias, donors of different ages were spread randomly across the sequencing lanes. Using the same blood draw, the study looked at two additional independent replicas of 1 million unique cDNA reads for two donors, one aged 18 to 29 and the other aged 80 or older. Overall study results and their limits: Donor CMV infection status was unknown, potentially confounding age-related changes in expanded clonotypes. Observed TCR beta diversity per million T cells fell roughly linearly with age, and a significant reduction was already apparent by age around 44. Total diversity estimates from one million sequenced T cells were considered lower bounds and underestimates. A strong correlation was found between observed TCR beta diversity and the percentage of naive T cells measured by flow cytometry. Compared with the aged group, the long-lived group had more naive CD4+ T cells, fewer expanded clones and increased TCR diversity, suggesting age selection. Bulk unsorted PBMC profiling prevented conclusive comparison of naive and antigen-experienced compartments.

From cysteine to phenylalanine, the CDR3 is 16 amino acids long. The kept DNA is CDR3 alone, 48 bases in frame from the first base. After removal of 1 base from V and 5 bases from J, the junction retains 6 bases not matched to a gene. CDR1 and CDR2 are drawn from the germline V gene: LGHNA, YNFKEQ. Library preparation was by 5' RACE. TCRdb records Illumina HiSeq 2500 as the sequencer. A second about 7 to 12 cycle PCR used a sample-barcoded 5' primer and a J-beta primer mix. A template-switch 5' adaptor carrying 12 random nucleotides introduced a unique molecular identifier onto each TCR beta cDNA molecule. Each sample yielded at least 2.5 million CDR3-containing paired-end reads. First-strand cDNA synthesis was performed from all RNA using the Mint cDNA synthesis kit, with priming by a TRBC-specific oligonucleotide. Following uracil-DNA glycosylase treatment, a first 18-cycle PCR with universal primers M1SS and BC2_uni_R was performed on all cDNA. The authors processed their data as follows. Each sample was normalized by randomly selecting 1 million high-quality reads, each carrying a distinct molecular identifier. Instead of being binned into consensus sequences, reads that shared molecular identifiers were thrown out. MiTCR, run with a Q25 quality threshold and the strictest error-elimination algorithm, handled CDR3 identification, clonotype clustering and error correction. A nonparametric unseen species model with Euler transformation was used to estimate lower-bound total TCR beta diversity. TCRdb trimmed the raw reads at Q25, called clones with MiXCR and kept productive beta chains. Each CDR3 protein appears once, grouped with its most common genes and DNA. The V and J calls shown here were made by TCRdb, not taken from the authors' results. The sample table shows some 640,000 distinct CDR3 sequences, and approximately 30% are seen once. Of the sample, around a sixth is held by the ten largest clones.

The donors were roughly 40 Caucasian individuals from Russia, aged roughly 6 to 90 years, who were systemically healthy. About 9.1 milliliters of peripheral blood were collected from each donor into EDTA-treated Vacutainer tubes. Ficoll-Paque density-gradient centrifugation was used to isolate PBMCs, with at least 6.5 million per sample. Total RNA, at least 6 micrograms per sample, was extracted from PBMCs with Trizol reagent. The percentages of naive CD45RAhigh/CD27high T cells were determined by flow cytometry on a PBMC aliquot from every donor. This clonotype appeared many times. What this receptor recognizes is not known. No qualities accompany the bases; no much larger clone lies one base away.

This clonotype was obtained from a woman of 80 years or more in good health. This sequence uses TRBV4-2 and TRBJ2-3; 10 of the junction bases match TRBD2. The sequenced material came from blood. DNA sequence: TGTGCCAGCAGCCAAGGCCAGCGGGGGGGCAGAGATACGCAGTATTTT. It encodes CASSQGQRGGRDTQYF.